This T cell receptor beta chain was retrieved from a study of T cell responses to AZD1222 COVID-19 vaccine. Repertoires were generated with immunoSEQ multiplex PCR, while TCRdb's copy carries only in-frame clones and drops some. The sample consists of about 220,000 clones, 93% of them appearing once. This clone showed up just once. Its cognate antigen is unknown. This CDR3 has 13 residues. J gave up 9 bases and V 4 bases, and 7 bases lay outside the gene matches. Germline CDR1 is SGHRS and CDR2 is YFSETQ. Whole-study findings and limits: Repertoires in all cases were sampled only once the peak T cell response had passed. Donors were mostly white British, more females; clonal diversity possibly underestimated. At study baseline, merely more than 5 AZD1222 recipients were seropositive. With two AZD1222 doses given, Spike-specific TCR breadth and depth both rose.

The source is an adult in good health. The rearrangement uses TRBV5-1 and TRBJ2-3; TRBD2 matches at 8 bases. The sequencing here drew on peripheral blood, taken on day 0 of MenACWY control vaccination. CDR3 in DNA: TGCGCCAGCAGCCCCGGGGGGGGAATGACGCAGTATTTT. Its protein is CASSPGGGMTQYF.